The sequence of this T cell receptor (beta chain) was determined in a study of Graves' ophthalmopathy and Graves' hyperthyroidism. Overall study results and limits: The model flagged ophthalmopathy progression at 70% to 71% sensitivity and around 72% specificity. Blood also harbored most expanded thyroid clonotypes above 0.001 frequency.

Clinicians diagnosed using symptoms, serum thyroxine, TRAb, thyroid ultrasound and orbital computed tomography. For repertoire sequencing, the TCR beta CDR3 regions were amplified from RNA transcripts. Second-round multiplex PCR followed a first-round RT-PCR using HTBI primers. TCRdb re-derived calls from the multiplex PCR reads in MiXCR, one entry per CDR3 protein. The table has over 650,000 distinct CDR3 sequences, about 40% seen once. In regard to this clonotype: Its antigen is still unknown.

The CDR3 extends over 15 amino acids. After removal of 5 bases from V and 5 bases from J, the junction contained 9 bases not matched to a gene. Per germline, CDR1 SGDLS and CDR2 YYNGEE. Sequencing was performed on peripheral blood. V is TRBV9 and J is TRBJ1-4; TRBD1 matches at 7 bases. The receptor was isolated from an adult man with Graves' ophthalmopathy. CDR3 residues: CASSTWDSGNEKLFF. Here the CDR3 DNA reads TGTGCCAGCAGTACGTGGGACAGCGGGAATGAAAAACTGTTTTTT.